These T cell receptor beta chains were read from a single sample in a study of human T cells and chemical hapten exposure. A single record per CDR3 protein comes from TCRdb applying MiXCR to the RACE reads. The table records around 100,000 distinct CDR3 sequences, roughly 9.6% of them present only once. The starting material was whole blood, obtained in connection with sensitization to the hapten diphenylcyclopropenone (DPC). These receptors came from a woman in her thirties or forties with alopecia areata. Some clones in this sample may be carry-over from other donors' samples. Each CDR3 is given with its conserved first and last residue. Not every row has a clone size; where given, it reads once, few, many or a size class.

V gene	J gene	clone size	CDR3 protein
TRBV2	TRBJ1-4	NA	CASSEAGQSNEKLFF
TRBV4-3	TRBJ2-5	NA	CASSQESRSQETQYF
TRBV11-3	TRBJ2-7	NA	CASSPDGSTSYEQYF
TRBV18	TRBJ2-5	once	CASSPLQETQYF
TRBV23-1	TRBJ2-5	many	CASRPQEAQETQYF
TRBV7-2	TRBJ1-2	NA	CASSSFPTGVYGYTF
TRBV18	TRBJ2-7	NA	CASSPLNAGEQYF
TRBV6-2/TRBV6-3	TRBJ2-3	many	CASSYGRGTSTDTQYF
TRBV7-2	TRBJ2-2	few	CASSISRGLGTGELFF
TRBV29-1	TRBJ2-5	many	CSVRGEETQYF
TRBV7-9	TRBJ2-7	NA	CASSLERGGLGYEQYF
TRBV12-3/TRBV12-4	TRBJ2-1	NA	CASSRTGPGEQFF
TRBV29-1	TRBJ1-1	many	CSVGHGGTEAFF
TRBV7-9	TRBJ2-1	NA	CASSATGTSGGEPKKYNEQFF
TRBV20-1	TRBJ1-1	NA	CSARPGDMNTEAFF
TRBV5-4	TRBJ2-5	few	CASSSAGRYQETQYF
TRBV6-5	TRBJ1-5	few	CASSKTKNQPQHF
TRBV19	TRBJ1-5	NA	CASSPRTGQPTWEPQHF
TRBV7-8	TRBJ2-7	NA	CASSPGGRTYEQYF
TRBV2	TRBJ2-7	NA	CASILTGGSYEQYF
TRBV11-2	TRBJ1-1	NA	CASSLVVGAQGRMGEAFF
TRBV20-1	TRBJ2-7	few	CSARGGQGLSEQYF
TRBV19	TRBJ1-2	few	CASSSSDRYYGYTF
TRBV5-6	TRBJ1-2	many	CASSLVGQNYGYTF
TRBV24-1	TRBJ2-1	many	CATSDRLAGNEQFF
TRBV7-2	TRBJ2-5	few	CASSLGRGGLEETQYF
TRBV3-1	TRBJ2-2	few	CASRGTATGELFF
TRBV5-6	TRBJ2-3	NA	CASSLWSGHTQYF
TRBV20-1	TRBJ2-3	few	CSARDPGTSAGTDTQYF
TRBV9	TRBJ2-7	few	CASSVASGNSYEQYF
TRBV28	TRBJ2-3	many	CASSLNTDTQYF
TRBV30	TRBJ1-1	NA	CAWSQQSNTEAFF
TRBV5-1	TRBJ2-2	NA	CASSLAGQTGELFF
TRBV10-2	TRBJ1-6	few	CASSESGGPDSPLHF
TRBV20-1	TRBJ2-3	few	CSARVGARTDTQYF
TRBV29-1	TRBJ1-6	few	CSVLIGHANSPLHF
TRBV7-9	TRBJ2-2	many	CASPVVAVNTGELFF
TRBV20-1	TRBJ2-1	many	CSAIAATRGLDEQFF
TRBV6-2/TRBV6-3	TRBJ1-5	NA	CASRPGIGLQPQHF
TRBV5-1	TRBJ2-7	few	CASSTAPSYEQYF
TRBV20-1	TRBJ1-1	NA	CSARDWEGTQNTEAFF
TRBV7-2	TRBJ1-3	few	CASSARTGRGNTIYF
TRBV6-5	TRBJ2-1	NA	CASSYRTNNEQFF
TRBV29-1	TRBJ2-1	few	CSVEAWNEQFF
TRBV25-1	TRBJ1-4	few	CASSRRGFEATNEKLFF
TRBV27	TRBJ1-2	few	CASSPGQPTYGYTF
TRBV20-1	TRBJ2-7	few	CSAVPLAGGGEQYF
TRBV21-1	TRBJ2-7	NA	CASSKSTGEFPSYEQYF
TRBV14	TRBJ1-1	NA	CASSQRDLDTEAFF
TRBV12-3/TRBV12-4	TRBJ1-2	few	CASSSPRGDYYGYTF
TRBV5-5	TRBJ1-5	NA	CASSLTRQGSNQPQHF
TRBV20-1	TRBJ2-5	NA	CSASTSGGAGQETQYF